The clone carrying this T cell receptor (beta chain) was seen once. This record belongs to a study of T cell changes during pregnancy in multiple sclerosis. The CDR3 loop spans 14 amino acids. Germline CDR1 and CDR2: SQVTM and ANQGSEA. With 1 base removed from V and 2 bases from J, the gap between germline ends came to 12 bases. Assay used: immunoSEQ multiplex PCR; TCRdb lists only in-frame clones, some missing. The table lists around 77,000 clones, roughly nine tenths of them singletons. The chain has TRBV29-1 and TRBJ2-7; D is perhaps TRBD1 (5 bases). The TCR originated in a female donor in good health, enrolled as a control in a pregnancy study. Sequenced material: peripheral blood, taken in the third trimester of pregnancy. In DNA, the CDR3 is TGCAGCGTTGAAGCCGTGACAGAGCCCTACGAGCAGTACTTC. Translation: CSVEAVTEPYEQYF.